The clone carrying this TCR beta chain was seen a handful of times. What it binds is unknown. This CDR3 has 18 residues. The trim removed 5 bases at V and 3 bases at J, leaving 13 bases unmatched. From germline, CDR1 is KGHDR and CDR2 SFDVKD. Over 18 months, lack of ophthalmopathy progression marked Graves' hyperthyroidism as stable. Thyroid ultrasound and orbital computed tomography, with clinical symptoms and serum thyroxine and TRAb, informed diagnoses. This entry belongs to a study of T cells in Graves' hyperthyroidism and ophthalmopathy. Study-wide findings and caveats: Median prediction lead before ophthalmopathy onset was around 6.9 months with the model. Blood samples included most of the expanded thyroid clonotypes exceeding 0.001.

TCR beta CDR3 regions were amplified from RNA. Using the HTBI primer set, a first-round RT-PCR was run on the TCR CDR3. TCRdb re-called the multiplex PCR reads through MiXCR, storing one row per CDR3 protein. This sample yields about 500,000 distinct CDR3 sequences, of which 16% are seen a single time; 15% to 20% belongs to the top ten. This clonotype originated in a woman under 30 with Graves' hyperthyroidism. The sample consisted of blood. The chain links TRBV24-1 to TRBJ2-2, with TRBD2 identical over 8 bases. CDR3 loop: CATSGIPGTSFDTGELFF. CDR3 DNA: TGTGCCACCAGTGGTATACCCGGGACTAGTTTCGACACCGGGGAGCTGTTTTTT.